One T cell receptor (beta chain) is described in this entry. This clonotype was detected ten times or more. No cognate antigen has been identified for it. Base qualities are not recorded, but no much larger clone differs from it by a single base. Every donor in the study was a healthy Caucasian. The twin cohort consisted of three pairs of female monozygotic twins, all aged about 18 to 29 years. Peripheral blood mononuclear cells were the source from which RNA for the TCR libraries was isolated. This sample was included in a study of identical twins (dated by TCRdb to about 2016). About the study as a whole: The study deep-sequenced TCR alpha and beta repertoires from monozygotic twins, unrelated adults of various ages and cord blood to test whether fetal clonotypes persist. Replicate twin experiments were performed at different times using different library preparation protocols to rule out contamination.

Library preparation was by 5' RACE. Data came from an Illumina HiSeq 2000. Template switching introduced a universal primer binding site; the final cDNA contained a unique molecular identifier, enabling accurate counting of TCR cDNA molecules. First-strand cDNA for TCR alpha and beta chains was synthesized from specific primers in the conserved constant-segment region. To control for contamination, every cDNA library was double barcoded, receiving both a SMART-Mk sample barcode and Illumina barcodes. TruSeq adapter sequences and Illumina sample barcodes were added in two successive PCR steps. The Illumina HiSeq platform was used with custom primers to sequence TCR alpha and beta cDNA libraries. Concerning the study's data processing: MiGEC was used to process raw reads and extract unique molecular identifiers, and MiXCR was used to find CDR3 positions. Recombination models were inferred per individual with the repgenHMM and IGoR tools using an EM algorithm. Shared clonotype analysis was performed with the tcR package in R, normalizing sharing by the product of cloneset sizes. To study raw recombination without the effects of thymic and clonal selection, out-of-frame nonproductive sequences were analyzed. TCRdb cleaned the public reads at Q25 with fastp, built clones with MiXCR and kept in-frame beta chains. A single entry per CDR3 protein holds the most common genes and DNA from its merged rows. The V and J calls were determined by TCRdb, not by the authors. The table for this sample lists roughly 690,000 distinct CDR3 sequences; over 20% of them were counted only once. Over 4% of the sample goes to the ten largest clones.

On the study overall, not on this receptor specifically: Because the same donors could not be followed over many years, the conclusions depended on cross-sectional statistical analysis. Invariant T cells such as MAIT and iNKT could partly confound zero-insertion analyses, although diverse VJ usage argued against such confounding for most clonotypes. Abundant cord blood beta clonotypes carried fewer insertions; young adult naive repertoires showed a weaker similar trend, while memory repertoires showed none. A weaker excess of twin sharing was found in beta out-of-frame sequences because the signal-to-noise ratio was lowered by fewer shared sequences. Compared with coincidental sharing between unrelated individuals, out-of-frame TCR alpha sequences shared between twins had an excess of sequences with low generation probability. In monozygotic twins, out-of-frame TCR alpha sharing was systematically underestimated by recombination models, although the models agreed with sharing between unrelated individuals.

The V and J ends are trimmed by 3 bases and 4 bases, leaving 10 bases between them. The CDR3 measures 12 amino acids from cysteine to phenylalanine. CDR3 DNA is the only sequence kept; it has 36 bases, read in frame from the first base. For CDR1 and CDR2, the germline V gene (reference sequence) lists DFQATT and SNEGSKA. These data also formed part of another study, on T cells expressing NK-cell markers. As the second publication notes: TCR beta-chain repertoires were profiled in sorted CD3+CD56+NKG2C+, CD3+CD56+NKG2C- and CD3+CD56-NKG2C+ T-cell subsets from fewer than 10 donors. Seven of the eight sequenced donors were HCMV-seropositive and one was HCMV-seronegative. To restrict sorting to alphabetaTCR-expressing T cells, an anti-gammadeltaTCR antibody was added in several experiments. In six donors, the dominant CD3+CD56+NKG2C+ clonotypes were among the top 10 CD8+ clonotypes and accounted for about 1.0-7.5% of CD8+ T cells. Those dominant clonotypes were again the most abundant among CD3+CD56-NKG2C+ cells in four donors, at about 28.3-65%. Whether the expanded NKG2C-expressing T cell clones were specific for HCMV antigens remained unclear. The study sequenced eight donors, all healthy volunteers chosen at random: three men and five women. To determine HCMV serostatus, a commercial ELISA kit was used to detect HCMV-specific IgG in serum. For six donors, bulk peripheral blood T-cell repertoires were also sequenced from unsorted PBMC. Reads were demultiplexed and grouped by UMI with MIGEC, and clonotypes were assembled and quantified with MiTCR. To exclude erroneous sequences, any TCR cDNA sequence not supported by at least two reads was discarded. The tcR package was used for downstream repertoire analysis, with clonotypes matched between fractions based on CDR3 nucleotide sequence plus V segment. Antigen specificity was annotated against VDJdb with VDJmatch, allowing one amino acid substitution in CDR3.

This receptor was identified in a woman aged 18-29 years in good health. The material sequenced was PBMCs. The sequence is built from TRBV20-1 and TRBJ2-7; 6 matching bases give a weak D call of TRBD1. The CDR3 region reads CSASQQGYEQYF. The DNA sequence is given as TGCAGTGCTAGCCAACAGGGTTACGAGCAGTACTTC.